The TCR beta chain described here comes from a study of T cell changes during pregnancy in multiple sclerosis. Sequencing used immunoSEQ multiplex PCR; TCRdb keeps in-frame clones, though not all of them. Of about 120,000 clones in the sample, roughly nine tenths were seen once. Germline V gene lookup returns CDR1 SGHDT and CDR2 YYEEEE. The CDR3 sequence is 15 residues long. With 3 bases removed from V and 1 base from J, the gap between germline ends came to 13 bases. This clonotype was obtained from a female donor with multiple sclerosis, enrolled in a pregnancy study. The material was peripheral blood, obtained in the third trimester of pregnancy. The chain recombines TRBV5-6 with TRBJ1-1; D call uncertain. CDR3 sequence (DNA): TGTGCCAGCAGCTCGTACGTTACTGGGAACACTGAAGCTTTCTTT. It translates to CASSSYVTGNTEAFF.